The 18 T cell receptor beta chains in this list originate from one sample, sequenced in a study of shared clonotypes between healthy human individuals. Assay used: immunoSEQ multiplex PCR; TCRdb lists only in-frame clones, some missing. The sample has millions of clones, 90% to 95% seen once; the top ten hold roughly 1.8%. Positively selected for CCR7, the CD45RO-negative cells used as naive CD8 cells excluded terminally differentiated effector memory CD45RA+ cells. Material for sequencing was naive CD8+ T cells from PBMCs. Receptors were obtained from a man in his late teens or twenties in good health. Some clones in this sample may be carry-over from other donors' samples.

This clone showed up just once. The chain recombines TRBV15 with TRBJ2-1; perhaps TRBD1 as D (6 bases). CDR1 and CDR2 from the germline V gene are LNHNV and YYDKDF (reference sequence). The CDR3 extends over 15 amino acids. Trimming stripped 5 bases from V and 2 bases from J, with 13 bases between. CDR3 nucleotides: TGTGCCACCAGCGGGCTGGGGGCGGCCTACAATGAGCAGTTCTTC. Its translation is CATSGLGAAYNEQFF.

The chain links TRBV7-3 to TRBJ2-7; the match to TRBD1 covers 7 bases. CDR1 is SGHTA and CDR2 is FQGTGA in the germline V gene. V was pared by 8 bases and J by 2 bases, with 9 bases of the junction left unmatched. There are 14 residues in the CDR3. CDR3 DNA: TGTGCCAGCGGTCCCACAGGGGTCCCCTACGAGCAGTACTTC. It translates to CASGPTGVPYEQYF.

As DNA, the CDR3 is TGTGCCAGCAGCTTGGACAGGGCCACCGGGGAGCTGTTTTTT. Its protein product is CASSLDRATGELFF. This chain connects TRBV7-7 to TRBJ2-2, with 8 bases lining up with TRBD1. Germline-derived CDR1 and CDR2 are SSHAT and FNYEAQ (reference sequence). V trimming: 3 bases; J trimming: 4 bases; junction bases outside the gene matches: 1. This CDR3 has 14 residues.

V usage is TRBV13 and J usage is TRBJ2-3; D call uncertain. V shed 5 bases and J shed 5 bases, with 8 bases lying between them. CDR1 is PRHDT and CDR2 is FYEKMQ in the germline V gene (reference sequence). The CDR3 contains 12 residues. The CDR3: CASSVMGDTQYF. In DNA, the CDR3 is TGTGCCAGCAGCGTTATGGGAGATACGCAGTATTTT. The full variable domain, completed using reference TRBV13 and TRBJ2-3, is AAGVIQSPRHLIKEKRETATLKCYPIPRHDTVYWYQQGPGQDPQFLISFYEKMQSDKGSIPDRFSAQQFSDYHSELNMSSLELGDSALYFCASSVMGDTQYFGPGTRLTVL.

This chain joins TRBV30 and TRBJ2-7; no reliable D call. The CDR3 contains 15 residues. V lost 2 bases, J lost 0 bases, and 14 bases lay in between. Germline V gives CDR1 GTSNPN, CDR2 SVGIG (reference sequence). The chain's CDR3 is CAWSSSLVDSYEQYF. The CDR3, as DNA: TGTGCCTGGAGTTCCTCGTTGGTGGACTCCTACGAGCAGTACTTC. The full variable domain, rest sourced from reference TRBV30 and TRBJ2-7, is SQTIHQWPATLVQPVGSPLSLECTVEGTSNPNLYWYRQAAGRGLQLLFYSVGIGQISSEVPQNLSASRPQDRQFILSSKKLLLSDSGFYLCAWSSSLVDSYEQYFGPGTRLTVT.

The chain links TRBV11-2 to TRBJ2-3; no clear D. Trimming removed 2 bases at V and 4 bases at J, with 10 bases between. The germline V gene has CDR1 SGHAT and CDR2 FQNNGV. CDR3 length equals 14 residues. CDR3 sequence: CASSLSPPPDTQYF. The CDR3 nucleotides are TGTGCCAGCAGCTTATCCCCCCCGCCAGATACGCAGTATTTT.

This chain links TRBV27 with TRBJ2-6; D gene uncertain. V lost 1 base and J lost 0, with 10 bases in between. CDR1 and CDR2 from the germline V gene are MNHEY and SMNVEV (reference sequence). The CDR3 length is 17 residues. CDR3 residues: CASSLFGSVSGANVLTF. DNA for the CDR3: TGTGCCAGCAGTTTATTCGGCAGCGTCTCTGGGGCCAACGTCCTGACTTTC.

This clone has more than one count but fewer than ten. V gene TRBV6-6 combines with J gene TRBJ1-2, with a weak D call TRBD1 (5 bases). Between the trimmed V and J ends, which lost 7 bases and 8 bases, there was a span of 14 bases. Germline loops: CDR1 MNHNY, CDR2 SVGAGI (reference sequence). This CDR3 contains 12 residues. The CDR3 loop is CASNERGAGYTF. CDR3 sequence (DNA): TGTGCCAGCAATGAGAGGGGCGCAGGCTACACCTTC.

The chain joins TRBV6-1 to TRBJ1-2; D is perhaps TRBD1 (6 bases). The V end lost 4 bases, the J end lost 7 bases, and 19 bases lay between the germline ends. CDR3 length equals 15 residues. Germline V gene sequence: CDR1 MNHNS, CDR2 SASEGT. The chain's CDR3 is CASSGLRTAVSGYTF. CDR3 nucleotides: TGTGCCAGCAGTGGCCTTAGGACAGCCGTTTCTGGCTACACCTTC.

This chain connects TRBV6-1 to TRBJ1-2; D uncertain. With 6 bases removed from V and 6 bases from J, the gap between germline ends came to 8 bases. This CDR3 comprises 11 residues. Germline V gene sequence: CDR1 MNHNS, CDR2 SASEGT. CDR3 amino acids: CASRGMDGYTF. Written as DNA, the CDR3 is TGTGCCAGCAGGGGTATGGATGGCTACACCTTC.

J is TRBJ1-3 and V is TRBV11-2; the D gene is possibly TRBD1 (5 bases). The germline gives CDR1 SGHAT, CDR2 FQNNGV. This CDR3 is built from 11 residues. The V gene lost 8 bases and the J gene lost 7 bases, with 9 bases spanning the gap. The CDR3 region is CASGGENTIYF. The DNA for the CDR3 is TGTGCCAGCGGGGGGGAGAACACCATATATTTT.

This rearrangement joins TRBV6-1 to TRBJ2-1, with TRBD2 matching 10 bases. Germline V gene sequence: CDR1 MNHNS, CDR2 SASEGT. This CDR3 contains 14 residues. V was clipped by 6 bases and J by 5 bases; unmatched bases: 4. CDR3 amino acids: CASRSAGGNNEQFF. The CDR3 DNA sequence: TGTGCCAGCAGATCAGCGGGGGGGAACAATGAGCAGTTCTTC.

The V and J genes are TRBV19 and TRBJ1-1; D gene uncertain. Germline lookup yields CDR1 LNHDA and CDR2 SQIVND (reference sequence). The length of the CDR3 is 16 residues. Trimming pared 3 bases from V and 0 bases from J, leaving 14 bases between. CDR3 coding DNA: TGTGCCAGTAGTATCAGTAGCACTTTACTGAACACTGAAGCTTTCTTT. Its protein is CASSISSTLLNTEAFF.

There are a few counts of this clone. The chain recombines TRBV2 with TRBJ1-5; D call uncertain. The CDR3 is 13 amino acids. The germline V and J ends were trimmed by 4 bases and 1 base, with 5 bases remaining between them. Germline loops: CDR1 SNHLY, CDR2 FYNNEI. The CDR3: CASSVQSNQPQHF. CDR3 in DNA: TGTGCCAGCAGTGTTCAGAGCAATCAGCCCCAGCATTTT. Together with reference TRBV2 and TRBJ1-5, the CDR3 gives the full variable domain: EPEVTQTPSHQVTQMGQEVILRCVPISNHLYFYWYRQILGQKVEFLVSFYNNEISEKSEIFDDQFSVERPDGSNFTLKIRSTKLEDSAMYFCASSVQSNQPQHFGDGTRLSIL.

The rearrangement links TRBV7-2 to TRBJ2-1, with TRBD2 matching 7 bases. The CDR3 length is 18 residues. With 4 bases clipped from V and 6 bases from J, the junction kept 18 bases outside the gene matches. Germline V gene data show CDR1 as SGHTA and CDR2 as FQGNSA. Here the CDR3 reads CASSSPTWAGVGVNEQFF. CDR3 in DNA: TGTGCCAGCAGCTCCCCCACATGGGCGGGAGTGGGGGTCAATGAGCAGTTCTTC.

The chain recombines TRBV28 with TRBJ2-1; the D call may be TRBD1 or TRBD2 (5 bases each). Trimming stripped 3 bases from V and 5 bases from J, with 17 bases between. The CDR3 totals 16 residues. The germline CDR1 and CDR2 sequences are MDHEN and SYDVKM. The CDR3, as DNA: TGTGCCAGCAGTTTTGGGACCCCCATTTCACACAATGAGCAGTTCTTC. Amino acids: CASSFGTPISHNEQFF.

The CDR3 reads CASSAAGNTIYF. Here the CDR3 DNA reads TGTGCCAGCAGCGCCGCCGGAAACACCATATATTTT. V is TRBV9 and J is TRBJ1-3, with D uncertain. The germline V gene has CDR1 SGDLS and CDR2 YYNGEE. The CDR3 sequence is 12 residues long. Trimming took off 3 bases at V and 4 bases at J, with 5 bases between the two ends.

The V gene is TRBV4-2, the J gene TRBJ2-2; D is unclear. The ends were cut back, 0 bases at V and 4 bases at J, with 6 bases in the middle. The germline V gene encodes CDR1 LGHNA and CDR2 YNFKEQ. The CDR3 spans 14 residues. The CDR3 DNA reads TGTGCCAGCAGCCAAGACTTGCGCACCGGGGAGCTGTTTTTT. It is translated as CASSQDLRTGELFF.